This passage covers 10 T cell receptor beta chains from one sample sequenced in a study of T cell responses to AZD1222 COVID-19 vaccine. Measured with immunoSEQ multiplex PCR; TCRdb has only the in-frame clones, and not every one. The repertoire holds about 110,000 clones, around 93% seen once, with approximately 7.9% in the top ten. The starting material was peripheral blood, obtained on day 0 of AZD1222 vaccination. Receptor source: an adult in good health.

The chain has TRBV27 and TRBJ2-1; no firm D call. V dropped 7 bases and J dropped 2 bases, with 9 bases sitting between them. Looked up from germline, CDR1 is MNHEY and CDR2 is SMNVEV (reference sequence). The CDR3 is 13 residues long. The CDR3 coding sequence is TGTGCCAGCACCGAAGCCACCTACAATGAGCAGTTCTTC. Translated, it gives CASTEATYNEQFF.

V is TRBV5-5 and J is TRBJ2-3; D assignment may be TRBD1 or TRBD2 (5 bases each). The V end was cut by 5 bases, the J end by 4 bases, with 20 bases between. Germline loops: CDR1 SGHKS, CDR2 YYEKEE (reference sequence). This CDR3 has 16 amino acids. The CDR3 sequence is CASSDGGKGSADTQYF. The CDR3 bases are TGTGCCAGCAGTGATGGGGGAAAGGGGAGCGCAGATACGCAGTATTTT.

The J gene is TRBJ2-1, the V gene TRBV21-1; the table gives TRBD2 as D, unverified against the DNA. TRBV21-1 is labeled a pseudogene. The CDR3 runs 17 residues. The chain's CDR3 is CATAIAGGPGPSNEQFF. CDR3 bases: TGTGCCACCGCTATAGCGGGAGGGCCAGGTCCCAGTAATGAGCAGTTCTTC.

The CDR3 loop is CASSRGTGIVLDQPQHF. For the CDR3, the DNA is TGTGCCAGCAGCCGAGGGACAGGGATAGTACTCGATCAGCCCCAGCATTTT. The chain has TRBV6-6 and TRBJ1-5; 9 bases fit TRBD1. V shed 6 bases, J shed 5 bases, and the junction held 14 bases outside the gene matches. Germline CDR1 is MNHNY and CDR2 is SVGAGI (reference sequence). There are 17 residues in the CDR3.

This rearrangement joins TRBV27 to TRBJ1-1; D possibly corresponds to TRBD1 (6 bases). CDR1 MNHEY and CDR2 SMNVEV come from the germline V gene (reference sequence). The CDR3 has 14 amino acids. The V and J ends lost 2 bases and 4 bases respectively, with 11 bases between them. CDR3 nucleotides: TGTGCCAGCAGTTTAGGGGGGGCGGTCACTGAAGCTTTCTTT. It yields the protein CASSLGGAVTEAFF.

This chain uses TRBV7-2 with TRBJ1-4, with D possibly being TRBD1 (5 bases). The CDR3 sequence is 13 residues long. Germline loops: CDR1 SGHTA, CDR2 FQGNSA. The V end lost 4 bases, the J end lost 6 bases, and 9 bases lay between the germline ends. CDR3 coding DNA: TGTGCCAGCAGCTCCGGGACGGATGAAAAACTGTTTTTT. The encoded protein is CASSSGTDEKLFF.

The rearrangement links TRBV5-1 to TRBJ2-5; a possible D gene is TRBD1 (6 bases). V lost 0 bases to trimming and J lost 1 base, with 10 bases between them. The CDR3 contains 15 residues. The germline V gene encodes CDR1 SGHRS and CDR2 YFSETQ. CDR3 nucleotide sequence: TGCGCCAGCAGCTTGGCCCCGACAGGCCAAGAGACCCAGTACTTC. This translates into CASSLAPTGQETQYF.

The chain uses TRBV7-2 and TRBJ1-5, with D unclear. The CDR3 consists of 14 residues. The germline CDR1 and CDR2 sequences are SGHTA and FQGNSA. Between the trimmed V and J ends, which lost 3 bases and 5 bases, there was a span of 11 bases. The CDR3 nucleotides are TGTGCCAGCAGCTTGGTAGGAGGCGATCAGCCCCAGCATTTT. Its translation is CASSLVGGDQPQHF.

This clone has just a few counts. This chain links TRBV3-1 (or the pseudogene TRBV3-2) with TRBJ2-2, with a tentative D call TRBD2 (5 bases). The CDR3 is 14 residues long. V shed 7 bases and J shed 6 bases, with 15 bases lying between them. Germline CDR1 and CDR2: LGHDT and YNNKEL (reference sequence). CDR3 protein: CASTGIAPAGELFF. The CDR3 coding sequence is TGTGCCAGCACAGGCATAGCGCCGGCCGGGGAGCTGTTTTTT.

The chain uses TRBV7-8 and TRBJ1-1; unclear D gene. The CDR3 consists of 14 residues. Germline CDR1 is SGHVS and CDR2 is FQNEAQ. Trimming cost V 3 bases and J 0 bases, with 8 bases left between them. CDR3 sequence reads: CASSFGQMNTEAFF. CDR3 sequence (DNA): TGTGCCAGCAGCTTTGGCCAAATGAACACTGAAGCTTTCTTT.